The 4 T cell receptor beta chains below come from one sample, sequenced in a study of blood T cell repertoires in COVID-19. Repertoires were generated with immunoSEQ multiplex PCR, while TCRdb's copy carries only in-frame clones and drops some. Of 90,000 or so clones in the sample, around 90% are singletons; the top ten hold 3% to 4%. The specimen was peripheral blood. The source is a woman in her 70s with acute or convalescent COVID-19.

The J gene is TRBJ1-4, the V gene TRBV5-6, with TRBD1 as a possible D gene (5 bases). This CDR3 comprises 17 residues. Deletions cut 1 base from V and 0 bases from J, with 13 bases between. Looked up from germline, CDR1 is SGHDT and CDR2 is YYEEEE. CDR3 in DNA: TGTGCCAGCAGCTTGAAAGGTCGGGGGACAACTAATGAAAAACTGTTTTTT. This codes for CASSLKGRGTTNEKLFF.

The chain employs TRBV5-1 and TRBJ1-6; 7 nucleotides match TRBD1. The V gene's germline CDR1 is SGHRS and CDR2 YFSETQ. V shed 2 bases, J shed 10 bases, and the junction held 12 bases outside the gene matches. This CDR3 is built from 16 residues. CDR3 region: CASSLTGTAYRSPLHF. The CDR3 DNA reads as TGCGCCAGCAGCTTAACCGGGACAGCGTATAGGTCACCCCTCCACTTT.

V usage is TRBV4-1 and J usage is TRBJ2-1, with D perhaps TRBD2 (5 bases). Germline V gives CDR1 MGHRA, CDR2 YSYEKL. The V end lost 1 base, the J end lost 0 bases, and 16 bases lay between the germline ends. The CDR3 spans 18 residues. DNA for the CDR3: TGCGCCAGCAGCCAAGCTATACCACGGGGTGTCTCCTACAATGAGCAGTTCTTC. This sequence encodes CASSQAIPRGVSYNEQFF.

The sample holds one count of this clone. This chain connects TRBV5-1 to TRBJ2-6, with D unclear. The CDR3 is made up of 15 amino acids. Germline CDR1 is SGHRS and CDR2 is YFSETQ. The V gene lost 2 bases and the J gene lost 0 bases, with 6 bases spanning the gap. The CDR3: CASSFQNSGANVLTF. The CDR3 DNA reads TGCGCCAGCAGCTTCCAAAACTCTGGGGCCAACGTCCTGACTTTC.